A selection of T cell receptor beta chains follows, all from one sample in a study of T cells after yellow fever vaccination. TCRdb used MiXCR to reprocess the 5' RACE reads, holding one entry per CDR3 protein. This sample yields a few hundred thousand distinct CDR3 sequences, of which about 15% are seen a single time; around a sixth belongs to the top ten. The input for sequencing was PBMCs, taken roughly 5 days after the first yellow fever vaccination. The receptors were gathered from a man aged 18 to 35 who received the YFV17D yellow fever vaccine. Both conserved end residues are part of each CDR3. A D gene is named only where the DNA matches it firmly. Expanded clones are given a class, and other clones once, few, many or no size at all.

j_call: TRBJ2-1
v_call: TRBV5-1
clone_size: few
d_call: -
cdr3_aa: CASSLFFDYDNEQFF
cdr3_nt: TGCGCCAGCAGCTTGTTCTTCGACTATGACAATGAGCAGTTCTTC

j_call: TRBJ2-5
v_call: TRBV19
clone_size: -
d_call: TRBD2
cdr3_aa: CASGLWTSGGGETQYF
cdr3_nt: TGTGCCAGTGGACTCTGGACTAGCGGGGGAGGGGAGACCCAGTACTTC

j_call: TRBJ2-2
v_call: TRBV7-2
clone_size: -
d_call: -
cdr3_aa: CASSQRVTGELFF
cdr3_nt: TGTGCCAGCAGCCAACGGGTCACCGGGGAGCTGTTTTTT

j_call: TRBJ1-5
v_call: TRBV12-3/TRBV12-4
clone_size: few
d_call: -
cdr3_aa: CASTGGGNSNQPQHF
cdr3_nt: TGTGCCAGCACCGGCGGGGGGAATAGCAATCAGCCCCAGCATTTT

j_call: TRBJ2-2
v_call: TRBV29-1
clone_size: -
d_call: TRBD2
cdr3_aa: CSVSRRGGTGELFF
cdr3_nt: TGCAGCGTTTCTCGGCGGGGGGGGACCGGGGAGCTGTTTTTT

j_call: TRBJ2-5
v_call: TRBV4-2
clone_size: -
d_call: TRBD2
cdr3_aa: CASSQEGPHASGGAETQYF
cdr3_nt: TGTGCCAGCAGCCAAGAGGGCCCCCATGCTAGCGGGGGGGCTGAGACCCAGTACTTC

j_call: TRBJ2-3
v_call: TRBV15
clone_size: -
d_call: -
cdr3_aa: CATSRDQGDTQYF
cdr3_nt: TGTGCCACCAGCAGAGATCAAGGGGATACGCAGTATTTT

j_call: TRBJ1-1
v_call: TRBV7-2
clone_size: many
d_call: -
cdr3_aa: CASSFFGRAFF
cdr3_nt: TGTGCCAGCAGCTTTTTTGGCCGAGCTTTCTTT

j_call: TRBJ1-2
v_call: TRBV6-6
clone_size: many
d_call: TRBD1
cdr3_aa: CAISVGGDGYTF
cdr3_nt: TGTGCCATCTCCGTAGGGGGCGATGGCTACACCTTC

j_call: TRBJ1-6
v_call: TRBV10-3
clone_size: few
d_call: TRBD1
cdr3_aa: CATAGTGVGPANSPLHF
cdr3_nt: TGTGCCACCGCCGGGACAGGGGTGGGACCGGCTAATTCACCCCTCCACTTT

j_call: TRBJ2-5
v_call: TRBV4-3
clone_size: -
d_call: -
cdr3_aa: CASSHMTSPQETQYF
cdr3_nt: TGCGCCAGCAGCCATATGACTAGTCCTCAAGAGACCCAGTACTTC

j_call: TRBJ1-2
v_call: TRBV6-1
clone_size: -
d_call: TRBD1
cdr3_aa: CASSLLGQGASGYTF
cdr3_nt: TGTGCCAGCAGCCTACTGGGACAGGGGGCTTCTGGCTACACCTTC

j_call: TRBJ2-5
v_call: TRBV5-1
clone_size: few
d_call: -
cdr3_aa: CASSLWAGQETQYF
cdr3_nt: TGCGCCAGCAGCTTATGGGCCGGACAAGAGACCCAGTACTTC

j_call: TRBJ2-7
v_call: TRBV7-2
clone_size: few
d_call: -
cdr3_aa: CASNLGRDGGYEQYF
cdr3_nt: TGTGCCAGCAACCTTGGCCGGGACGGAGGCTACGAGCAGTACTTC

j_call: TRBJ1-1
v_call: TRBV9
clone_size: few
d_call: -
cdr3_aa: CASSVFDSGGTEAFF
cdr3_nt: TGTGCCAGCAGCGTATTCGATTCGGGGGGCACTGAAGCTTTCTTT

j_call: TRBJ2-2
v_call: TRBV14
clone_size: few
d_call: -
cdr3_aa: CASSHSYRVSPNTGELFF
cdr3_nt: TGTGCCAGCAGCCATTCTTACAGGGTATCGCCGAACACCGGGGAGCTGTTTTTT

j_call: TRBJ1-2
v_call: TRBV29-1
clone_size: -
d_call: -
cdr3_aa: CSVRGLGNGYTF
cdr3_nt: TGCAGCGTTCGAGGGCTCGGGAATGGCTACACCTTC

j_call: TRBJ1-2
v_call: TRBV4-3
clone_size: -
d_call: -
cdr3_aa: CASSQVHLRYGYTF
cdr3_nt: TGCGCCAGCAGCCAAGTCCATCTCCGCTATGGCTACACCTTC

j_call: TRBJ2-2
v_call: TRBV15
clone_size: few
d_call: -
cdr3_aa: CATSRDRYRYPGELFF
cdr3_nt: TGTGCCACCAGCAGAGATCGGTACAGGTATCCCGGGGAGCTGTTTTTT

j_call: TRBJ2-1
v_call: TRBV5-1
clone_size: -
d_call: TRBD2
cdr3_aa: CASSPVAGSSYNEQFF
cdr3_nt: TGCGCCAGCAGCCCGGTAGCGGGAAGCTCCTACAATGAGCAGTTCTTC

j_call: TRBJ2-6
v_call: TRBV4-2
clone_size: -
d_call: TRBD1
cdr3_aa: CASSQEYRGPSGANVLTF
cdr3_nt: TGTGCCAGCAGCCAAGAGTACAGGGGGCCCTCTGGGGCCAACGTCCTGACTTTC

j_call: TRBJ2-3
v_call: TRBV4-2
clone_size: few
d_call: TRBD2
cdr3_aa: CASSLTAGTRRDTQYF
cdr3_nt: TGTGCCAGCAGCCTTACAGCCGGGACTAGAAGAGATACGCAGTATTTT

j_call: TRBJ2-5
v_call: TRBV7-9
clone_size: -
d_call: -
cdr3_aa: CASSWYGSVIETQYF
cdr3_nt: TGTGCCAGCAGCTGGTATGGCAGCGTCATAGAGACCCAGTACTTC

j_call: TRBJ1-2
v_call: TRBV6-2/TRBV6-3
clone_size: few
d_call: -
cdr3_aa: CASTYSGSYGYTF
cdr3_nt: TGTGCCAGCACTTACTCGGGTTCCTATGGCTACACCTTC

j_call: TRBJ2-7
v_call: TRBV6-2/TRBV6-3
clone_size: -
d_call: TRBD2
cdr3_aa: CASSVRAGDEQYF
cdr3_nt: TGTGCCAGCAGTGTTCGCGCGGGGGACGAGCAGTACTTC

j_call: TRBJ2-3
v_call: TRBV5-1
clone_size: many
d_call: -
cdr3_aa: CASSLSSGGTDTQYF
cdr3_nt: TGCGCCAGCAGCTTATCTTCAGGGGGGACAGATACGCAGTATTTT

j_call: TRBJ2-3
v_call: TRBV12-3/TRBV12-4
clone_size: -
d_call: -
cdr3_aa: CASSLGNPDTQYF
cdr3_nt: TGTGCCAGCTCATTAGGCAACCCAGATACGCAGTATTTT

j_call: TRBJ1-5
v_call: TRBV21-1
clone_size: -
d_call: -
cdr3_aa: CASLGQTPRPQHF
cdr3_nt: TGTGCCAGCCTGGGACAGACTCCTAGGCCCCAGCATTTT

j_call: TRBJ2-1
v_call: TRBV28
clone_size: few
d_call: -
cdr3_aa: CASYERASYNEQFF
cdr3_nt: TGTGCCAGCTACGAGCGGGCTTCCTACAATGAGCAGTTCTTC

j_call: TRBJ1-5
v_call: TRBV28
clone_size: -
d_call: -
cdr3_aa: CASSLVRGNQPQHF
cdr3_nt: TGTGCCAGCAGTTTGGTACGGGGCAATCAGCCCCAGCATTTT

j_call: TRBJ2-3
v_call: TRBV5-1
clone_size: once
d_call: -
cdr3_aa: CASSVTSTSTDTQYF
cdr3_nt: TGCGCCAGCAGCGTCACGTCAACTAGCACAGATACGCAGTATTTT

j_call: TRBJ2-6
v_call: TRBV9
clone_size: -
d_call: -
cdr3_aa: CASSVEAAGANVLTF
cdr3_nt: TGTGCCAGCAGCGTAGAGGCGGCTGGGGCCAACGTCCTGACTTTC

j_call: TRBJ2-6
v_call: TRBV10-3
clone_size: -
d_call: TRBD1
cdr3_aa: CAISAAGGVAGANVLTF
cdr3_nt: TGTGCCATCAGTGCGGCAGGGGGCGTGGCTGGGGCCAACGTCCTGACTTTC

j_call: TRBJ2-5
v_call: TRBV18
clone_size: few
d_call: TRBD2
cdr3_aa: CASSRSGGYQETQYF
cdr3_nt: TGTGCCAGCTCACGGAGCGGGGGGTACCAAGAGACCCAGTACTTC

j_call: TRBJ1-1
v_call: TRBV12-3/TRBV12-4
clone_size: -
d_call: -
cdr3_aa: CASSPSGGRRGTEAFF
cdr3_nt: TGTGCCAGCAGTCCCTCGGGGGGGCGGCGGGGGACTGAAGCTTTCTTT

j_call: TRBJ1-4
v_call: TRBV27
clone_size: few
d_call: TRBD1
cdr3_aa: CASSPTGAREKLFF
cdr3_nt: TGTGCCAGCAGTCCGACAGGGGCGCGAGAAAAACTGTTTTTT

j_call: TRBJ1-2
v_call: TRBV5-1
clone_size: -
d_call: TRBD1
cdr3_aa: CASSTQIEGARGYTF
cdr3_nt: TGCGCCAGCAGCACACAAATCGAGGGGGCAAGAGGCTACACCTTC

j_call: TRBJ2-7
v_call: TRBV27
clone_size: few
d_call: -
cdr3_aa: CASSLKAGVEEQYF
cdr3_nt: TGTGCCAGCAGTTTAAAGGCCGGGGTGGAGGAGCAGTACTTC

j_call: TRBJ2-7
v_call: TRBV7-2
clone_size: -
d_call: -
cdr3_aa: CASSLTDGMTYEQYF
cdr3_nt: TGTGCCAGCTCTCTTACGGATGGGATGACCTACGAGCAGTACTTC

j_call: TRBJ2-3
v_call: TRBV25-1
clone_size: -
d_call: -
cdr3_aa: CASSEGPRVRHTQYF
cdr3_nt: TGTGCCAGCAGTGAGGGTCCCCGGGTCAGGCATACGCAGTATTTT

j_call: TRBJ2-1
v_call: TRBV5-4
clone_size: few
d_call: TRBD1
cdr3_aa: CASSLEGTGYGEQFF
cdr3_nt: TGTGCCAGCAGCTTGGAGGGGACAGGGTATGGTGAGCAGTTCTTC

j_call: TRBJ2-5
v_call: TRBV11-2
clone_size: -
d_call: -
cdr3_aa: CASSLAQGRGPETQYF
cdr3_nt: TGTGCCAGCAGCTTAGCCCAGGGGCGAGGGCCGGAGACCCAGTACTTC

j_call: TRBJ2-1
v_call: TRBV4-1
clone_size: -
d_call: -
cdr3_aa: CASSQEIWRGLGEQFF
cdr3_nt: TGCGCCAGCAGCCAAGAAATCTGGCGGGGACTTGGAGAGCAGTTCTTC

j_call: TRBJ2-2
v_call: TRBV18
clone_size: -
d_call: -
cdr3_aa: CASSPDTNTGELFF
cdr3_nt: TGTGCCAGCTCACCAGATACGAACACCGGGGAGCTGTTTTTT

j_call: TRBJ2-1
v_call: TRBV7-3
clone_size: few
d_call: -
cdr3_aa: CASSLRQTGTSEQFF
cdr3_nt: TGTGCCAGCAGCTTAAGGCAAACAGGAACCAGTGAGCAGTTCTTC

j_call: TRBJ2-3
v_call: TRBV7-2
clone_size: -
d_call: -
cdr3_aa: CASSVGQSTDTQYF
cdr3_nt: TGTGCCAGCAGCGTCGGACAGAGCACAGATACGCAGTATTTT

j_call: TRBJ2-5
v_call: TRBV5-1
clone_size: once
d_call: -
cdr3_aa: CASSLPGSETQYF
cdr3_nt: TGCGCCAGCAGCTTGCCGGGGAGCGAGACCCAGTACTTC

j_call: TRBJ2-1
v_call: TRBV4-3
clone_size: -
d_call: TRBD2
cdr3_aa: CASSQATAGSGVSEQFF
cdr3_nt: TGCGCCAGCAGCCAAGCCACTGCAGGAAGCGGGGTATCTGAGCAGTTCTTC

j_call: TRBJ2-5
v_call: TRBV5-1
clone_size: -
d_call: -
cdr3_aa: CASSLGRQRRQETQYF
cdr3_nt: TGCGCCAGCAGCTTGGGGAGGCAGAGGCGGCAAGAGACCCAGTACTTC

j_call: TRBJ1-5
v_call: TRBV5-5
clone_size: -
d_call: -
cdr3_aa: CASSPQGYSNQPQHF
cdr3_nt: TGTGCCAGCAGCCCTCAGGGTTATAGCAATCAGCCCCAGCATTTT

j_call: TRBJ2-5
v_call: TRBV18
clone_size: few
d_call: -
cdr3_aa: CASSPRAGEETQYF
cdr3_nt: TGTGCCAGCTCACCACGTGCAGGAGAAGAGACCCAGTACTTC

j_call: TRBJ1-5
v_call: TRBV12-3/TRBV12-4
clone_size: many
d_call: -
cdr3_aa: CASSLEGSGQPQHF
cdr3_nt: TGTGCCAGCAGTTTAGAGGGTTCAGGTCAGCCCCAGCATTTT

j_call: TRBJ1-5
v_call: TRBV15
clone_size: -
d_call: -
cdr3_aa: CATSRDTAGAPNQPQHF
cdr3_nt: TGTGCCACCAGCAGAGATACGGCAGGGGCCCCCAATCAGCCCCAGCATTTT

j_call: TRBJ2-1
v_call: TRBV7-9
clone_size: -
d_call: TRBD1
cdr3_aa: CASSRLGQGNNEQFF
cdr3_nt: TGTGCCAGCAGCCGGCTCGGACAGGGGAACAATGAGCAGTTCTTC

j_call: TRBJ2-7
v_call: TRBV16
clone_size: -
d_call: TRBD1
cdr3_aa: CASSQSFAGGVEQYF
cdr3_nt: TGTGCCAGCAGCCAATCCTTTGCAGGGGGCGTCGAGCAGTACTTC

j_call: TRBJ1-1
v_call: TRBV4-2
clone_size: -
d_call: -
cdr3_aa: CASSQDEVRNTEAFF
cdr3_nt: TGTGCCAGCAGCCAAGATGAGGTTAGAAACACTGAAGCTTTCTTT

j_call: TRBJ2-1
v_call: TRBV5-1
clone_size: -
d_call: TRBD2
cdr3_aa: CASSSPGTSGGAGYNEQFF
cdr3_nt: TGCGCCAGCAGCTCCCCCGGGACTAGCGGGGGGGCCGGATACAATGAGCAGTTCTTC

j_call: TRBJ1-3
v_call: TRBV20-1
clone_size: -
d_call: -
cdr3_aa: CSASSDSGNTIYF
cdr3_nt: TGCAGTGCTAGTTCCGACTCTGGAAACACCATATATTTT

j_call: TRBJ1-4
v_call: TRBV5-6
clone_size: once
d_call: TRBD1
cdr3_aa: CASSARDRGNEKLFF
cdr3_nt: TGTGCCAGCAGCGCCCGGGACAGGGGGAATGAAAAACTGTTTTTT